These T cell receptor beta chains were read from a single sample in a study of OX40 agonist ivuxolimab in advanced cancers. TCRdb keeps only in-frame clones here, not all; method: immunoSEQ multiplex PCR. The sample carries more than 35,000 clones, roughly 80% recorded once. The starting material was CD4+ or CD8+ T cells sorted from blood, obtained in a trial of the OX40 agonist ivuxolimab. The receptors shown here come from an adult with an advanced solid tumor such as melanoma, head and neck, liver or kidney cancer. Each CDR3 is given with its conserved first and last residue. The D gene is left open where the match is weak. Expanded clones are given a class, and other clones once, few, many or no size at all.

TRBJ1-1 NA NA TRBV6-5 TGTGCCAGCAGTTTTGGGGGGGAGGGCACTGAAGCTTTCTTT CASSFGGEGTEAFF
TRBJ2-7 few TRBD2 TRBV30 TGTGCCTGGAACTGGGGGGGAGAGCAGTACTTC CAWNWGGEQYF
TRBJ1-3 few TRBD1 TRBV7-2 TGTGCCAGCAGCGGACAGGCGCTCTCTGGAAACACCATATATTTT CASSGQALSGNTIYF
TRBJ1-4 NA NA TRBV6-5 TGTGCCAGCAGTTATCAGGAGTCAGGTGAAAAACTGTTTTTT CASSYQESGEKLFF
TRBJ2-4 NA TRBD2 TRBV9 TGTGCCAGCAGCGATGCCCGGGGGAGCGGGGACATTCAGTACTTC CASSDARGSGDIQYF
TRBJ2-2 NA NA TRBV2 TGTGCCAGCAGTAAAGTCCAGGGAACCGGGGAGCTGTTTTTT CASSKVQGTGELFF
TRBJ1-1 NA TRBD1 TRBV13 TGTGCCAGCAGGCATACCGGGACAGTCGGCACTGAAGCTTTCTTT CASRHTGTVGTEAFF
TRBJ2-7 few NA TRBV18 TGTGCCAGCTCGCCCCGAGACAGTCCCTACGTAGAGCAGTACTTC CASSPRDSPYVEQYF
TRBJ1-6 NA NA TRBV6-6 TGTGCCAGCAGCTCACAGGGAGGTTCACCCCTCCACTTT CASSSQGGSPLHF
TRBJ2-3 NA NA TRBV2 TGTGCCAGCAGTCCGGGACAAACGTTCACAGATACGCAGTATTTT CASSPGQTFTDTQYF
TRBJ1-2 few TRBD1 TRBV4-2 TGTGCCAGCAGCCATAGGGACAGAGCTAACTATGGCTACACCTTC CASSHRDRANYGYTF
TRBJ1-5 NA TRBD1 TRBV18 TGTGCCAGCTCCCGACAGGGTATCGATCAGCCCCAGCATTTT CASSRQGIDQPQHF
TRBJ2-7 NA TRBD2 TRBV2 TGTGCCAGCAGCCCAGGACTAGCTCCGTACGAGCAGTACTTC CASSPGLAPYEQYF
TRBJ2-1 NA TRBD1 TRBV5-4 TGTGCCAGCAGCGACTCGGGACAGGGGGCGCGGCGGAATGAGCAGTTCTTC CASSDSGQGARRNEQFF
TRBJ1-2 NA NA TRBV6-1 TGTGCCAGCAGGGTAGACAGGCGAGCTAACTATGGCTACACCTTC CASRVDRRANYGYTF
TRBJ1-5 NA NA TRBV7-9 TGTGCCAGCAGCTTAGGGGGGCTCGGTCAGCCCCAGCATTTT CASSLGGLGQPQHF
TRBJ1-3 NA NA TRBV5-1 TGCGCCAGCAGCTTGGAAGGCAGGTCTGGAAACACCATATATTTT CASSLEGRSGNTIYF
TRBJ2-1 few TRBD2 TRBV6-5 TGTGCCAGCAGATGGACTAGCGGGGCTTACAATGAGCAGTTCTTC CASRWTSGAYNEQFF
TRBJ2-7 NA NA TRBV15 TGTGCCACGGGACCCGAGACAGGCCCTACCTACGAGCAGTACTTC CATGPETGPTYEQYF
TRBJ2-3 NA TRBD1 TRBV11-2 TGTGCCAGCAGCCTAATCCAGACAGGGATAGCAGATACGCAGTATTTT CASSLIQTGIADTQYF
TRBJ1-2 NA TRBD1 TRBV19 TGTGCCAGTAGTCGCGGGACAGTTACCAACTATGGCTACACCTTC CASSRGTVTNYGYTF
TRBJ2-6 NA NA TRBV5-6 TGTGCCAGCAGCCCCTATGCTGGGGCCAACGTCCTGACTTTC CASSPYAGANVLTF
TRBJ1-4 NA NA TRBV19 TGTGCCAGTAGTATAGATCCGGAGGAAAAACTGTTTTTT CASSIDPEEKLFF
TRBJ2-5 NA NA TRBV6-1 TGTGCCAGCAGTGACCCTCCAGGAATCCTTGAGACCCAGTACTTC CASSDPPGILETQYF
TRBJ2-7 NA TRBD1 TRBV30 TGTGCCTGGACTCCGGGACAGGGGAGCTACGAGCAGTACTTC CAWTPGQGSYEQYF
TRBJ1-5 NA NA TRBV7-2 TGTGCCAGCAGCTCGTCACTTGGGAGCAATCAGCCCCAGCATTTT CASSSSLGSNQPQHF
TRBJ1-4 NA NA TRBV5-1 TGCGCCAGCAGCTTGGTGGGGGCAACTAATGAAAAACTGTTTTTT CASSLVGATNEKLFF
TRBJ1-5 NA NA TRBV4-3 TGCGCCAGCAGCCAAGATCTTTCCAGGGTTGACAATCAGCCCCAGCATTTT CASSQDLSRVDNQPQHF
TRBJ2-1 once TRBD1 TRBV6-5 TGTGCCAGCAGTTCGGACAGGGACCTCCCCTACAATGAGCAGTTCTTC CASSSDRDLPYNEQFF
TRBJ1-1 NA NA TRBV15 TGTGCCACCAGTATAGAGAAGAACACTGAAGCTTTCTTT CATSIEKNTEAFF
TRBJ2-3 NA NA TRBV4-3 TGCGCCAGCAGCCAAAACGTCCAAAGCACAGATACGCAGTATTTT CASSQNVQSTDTQYF
TRBJ2-1 few NA TRBV19 TGTGCCAGTAGTATGGTCCCGGGACAAGTAAACAATGAGCAGTTCTTC CASSMVPGQVNNEQFF
TRBJ1-4 NA NA TRBV19 TGTGCCAGTAGTAAGACAGACGAAAAACTGTTTTTT CASSKTDEKLFF
TRBJ2-7 NA TRBD1 TRBV7-6 TGTGCCAGCAGCCCAAACAGGGGTCCGGACGAGCAGTACTTC CASSPNRGPDEQYF
TRBJ2-7 once TRBD1 TRBV18 TGTGCCAGCTCACTGCTCGCGGGACAGGGGATCAGCTCCTACGAGCAGTACTTC CASSLLAGQGISSYEQYF
TRBJ1-2 NA TRBD1 TRBV4-3 TGCGCCAGCAGCCAAACTTGGACAGGGCTCGTTGGCTACACCTTC CASSQTWTGLVGYTF
TRBJ2-5 NA NA TRBV7-9 TGTGCCAGCAGCTTCCCCCTCGGGGAGACCCAGTACTTC CASSFPLGETQYF
TRBJ1-4 NA TRBD1 TRBV4-3 TGCGCCAGCAGCCAAGAGCAGGGGGGTAATGAAAAACTGTTTTTT CASSQEQGGNEKLFF
TRBJ2-1 NA TRBD2 TRBV30 TGTGCCTGGAGCCCGACTGGCGGGAGGAGAGAGCAGTTCTTC CAWSPTGGRREQFF
TRBJ2-7 NA NA TRBV7-9 TGTGCCAGCAGCTTAGCGTTGGCAGCGTACGAGCAGTACTTC CASSLALAAYEQYF
TRBJ2-2 NA NA TRBV7-2 TGTGCCAGCAGCTTAGAGGGTTGGGGCATCGGGGAGCTGTTTTTT CASSLEGWGIGELFF
TRBJ2-2 NA NA TRBV7-2 TGTGCCAGCAGCTTATTCAGGGCGGTCGGGGAGCTGTTTTTT CASSLFRAVGELFF
TRBJ2-7 NA TRBD1 TRBV25-1 TGTGCCAGCAGGGACAGGGGGAGTTACGAGCAGTACTTC CASRDRGSYEQYF
TRBJ2-7 NA NA TRBV18 TGTGCCAGCTCACCTGGGGCAGGGAGCTCCTACGAGCAGTACTTC CASSPGAGSSYEQYF